This TCR beta chain was captured by sequencing in a study of blood T cell repertoires in COVID-19. Study information: Researchers got acute and convalescent COVID-19 samples from the United States, Italy and Spain. PBMCs, B-cell-depleted T cells, or T cells were the source of the cDNA or gDNA that made up the material.

TCRdb keeps only in-frame clones here, not all; method: immunoSEQ multiplex PCR. The table shows more than 250,000 clones, with over 75% occurring only once. The sample comprised peripheral blood. This TCR was sampled from a human donor in a cohort sampled during active COVID-19.

The CDR3 is CASSVNPRGTSGDRTDTQYF. Here the CDR3 DNA reads TGTGCCAGCAGCGTTAACCCGAGGGGGACTAGCGGGGACCGCACAGATACGCAGTATTTT. The genes are TRBV9 and TRBJ2-3, with TRBD2 identical over 13 bases. The CDR3 loop spans 20 amino acids. Germline-derived CDR1 and CDR2 are SGDLS and YYNGEE. V lost 2 bases, J lost 1 base, and 13 bases stayed unmatched.